This T cell receptor beta chain was sequenced during a study of blood T cell repertoires in COVID-19. Produced via immunoSEQ multiplex PCR; TCRdb's table is partial and in-frame only. The repertoire consists of over 150,000 clones, with approximately 85% occurring once and the leading ten covering 0.85% to 1.2%. J gave up 7 bases and V 0 bases, and 5 bases lay outside the gene matches. The CDR3 spans 16 residues. Germline V gene sequence: CDR1 LGHDT, CDR2 YNNKEL (reference sequence). The sequencing input was peripheral blood. V gene TRBV3-1 (or the pseudogene TRBV3-2) combines with J gene TRBJ1-6; 8 positions agree with TRBD1. The source of this sequence is a man in his forties with acute or convalescent COVID-19. CDR3 bases: TGTGCCAGCAGCCAAGAGTGGGACAGGCTAAATTCACCCCTCCACTTT. Residues: CASSQEWDRLNSPLHF.